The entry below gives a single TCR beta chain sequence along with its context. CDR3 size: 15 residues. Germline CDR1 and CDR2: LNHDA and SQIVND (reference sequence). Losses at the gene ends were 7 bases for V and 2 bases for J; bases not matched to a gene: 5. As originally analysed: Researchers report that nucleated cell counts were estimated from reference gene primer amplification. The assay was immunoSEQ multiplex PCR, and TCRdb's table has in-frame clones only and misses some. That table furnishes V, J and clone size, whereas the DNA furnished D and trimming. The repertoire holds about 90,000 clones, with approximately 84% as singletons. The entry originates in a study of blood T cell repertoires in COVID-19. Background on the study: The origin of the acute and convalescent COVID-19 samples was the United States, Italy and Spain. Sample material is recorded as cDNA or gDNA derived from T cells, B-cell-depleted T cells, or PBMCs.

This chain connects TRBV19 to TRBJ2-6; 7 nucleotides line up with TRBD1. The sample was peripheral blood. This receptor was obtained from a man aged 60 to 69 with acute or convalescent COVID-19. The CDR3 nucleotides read TGTGCCAGTATCGACAGGGACGCTGGGGCCAACGTCCTGACTTTC. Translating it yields CASIDRDAGANVLTF.